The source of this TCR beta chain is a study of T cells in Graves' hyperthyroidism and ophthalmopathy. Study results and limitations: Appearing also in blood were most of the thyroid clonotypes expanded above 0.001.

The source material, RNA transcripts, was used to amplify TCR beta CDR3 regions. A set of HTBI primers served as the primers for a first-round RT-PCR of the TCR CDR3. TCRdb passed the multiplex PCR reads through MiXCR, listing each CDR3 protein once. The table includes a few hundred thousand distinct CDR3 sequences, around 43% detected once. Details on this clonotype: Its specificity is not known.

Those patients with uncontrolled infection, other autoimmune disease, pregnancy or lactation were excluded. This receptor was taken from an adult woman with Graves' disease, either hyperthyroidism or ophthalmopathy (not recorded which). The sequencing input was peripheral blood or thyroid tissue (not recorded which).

CDR3 loop: CASSLVGREETQYF. The CDR3 bases are TGTGCCAGCAGCTTGGTGGGCAGGGAAGAGACCCAGTACTTC. The chain carries TRBV5-6 and TRBJ2-5; weak D call: TRBD1 (5 bases). V lost 0 bases, J lost 3 bases, and 9 bases lay in between. Germline CDR1 SGHDT, CDR2 YYEEEE. The CDR3 totals 14 residues.